Following are 21 T cell receptor beta chains from one sample sequenced in a study of cytomegalovirus exposure and HLA in healthy donors. It was with 60 Vbeta and 13 Jbeta primers that the PCR ran. The data were produced by immunoSEQ multiplex PCR, yet TCRdb's version contains in-frame clones alone and is incomplete. In the table there are some 200,000 clones, around four fifths of which are singletons. Sequenced input: PBMCs. The receptors here all came from a woman aged 18 to 35 in good health and CMV-seronegative.

The chain is built from TRBV6-5 and TRBJ2-3; D might be TRBD1 (6 bases). V was shortened by 6 bases and J by 2 bases, with 15 bases between the two germline ends. Germline assignment: CDR1 MNHEY and CDR2 SVGAGI. The CDR3 runs to 15 residues. As DNA, the CDR3 is TGTGCCAGCAGCCCCGACAGGAAGTACACAGATACGCAGTATTTT. Translated, it gives CASSPDRKYTDTQYF.

This clone was seen more than once but under ten times. The V and J genes are TRBV4-2 and TRBJ2-7; maybe TRBD2 (6 bases). There are 13 residues in the CDR3. CDR1 and CDR2 from the germline V gene are LGHNA and YNFKEQ. Trimming cost V 3 bases and J 3 bases, with 9 bases left between them. CDR3 protein: CASSQTRDYEQYF. CDR3 coding DNA: TGTGCCAGCAGCCAGACTAGGGACTACGAGCAGTACTTC.

This chain connects TRBV6-5 to TRBJ2-3; D remains ambiguous. Trimming took 4 bases from V and 2 from J, leaving 10 bases between them. Germline loops: CDR1 MNHEY, CDR2 SVGAGI. The CDR3 consists of 14 residues. CDR3 residues: CASSFVDATDTQYF. DNA for the CDR3: TGTGCCAGCAGTTTCGTAGATGCCACAGATACGCAGTATTTT.

The chain links TRBV7-9 to TRBJ2-1; TRBD1 aligns across 10 bases. The CDR3 loop spans 15 amino acids. Unmatched junction bases numbered 10, after V lost 3 bases and J lost 11 bases. Germline V gene sequence: CDR1 SEHNR, CDR2 FQNEAQ (reference sequence). CDR3 in amino acids: CASSFAGQGNPKQFF. For the CDR3, the DNA is TGTGCCAGCAGCTTCGCGGGACAGGGGAATCCCAAGCAGTTCTTC.

The J gene is TRBJ2-7, the V gene TRBV7-9; 7 positions agree with TRBD1. This CDR3 is 14 amino acids long. V shed 0 bases and J 5 bases; nucleotides not matched to a gene: 4. Germline V gene data show CDR1 as SEHNR and CDR2 as FQNEAQ (reference sequence). The CDR3 nucleotides are TGTGCCAGCAGCTTAGCGGACAGGTGGGACGAGCAGTACTTC. Its translation is CASSLADRWDEQYF.

The gene calls are TRBV5-6 and TRBJ2-2; D might be TRBD2 (5 bases). The CDR3 sequence is 18 residues long. Trimming took 7 bases from V and 0 from J, leaving 22 bases between them. The germline CDR1 and CDR2 sequences are SGHDT and YYEEEE. The CDR3 sequence is CASPHTEAPVANTGELFF. CDR3 DNA: TGTGCCAGCCCTCACACGGAGGCCCCCGTCGCGAACACCGGGGAGCTGTTTTTT.

This clone turned up a few times. The CDR3 region has the DNA TGTGCCCGGCCCACAGGGGAGGCCGGGGAGCTGTTTTTT. Its translation is CARPTGEAGELFF. This chain links TRBV5-6 with TRBJ2-2, with a weak D call TRBD1 (7 bases). CDR3 length equals 13 residues. Germline-derived CDR1 and CDR2 are SGHDT and YYEEEE. V was pared by 10 bases and J by 6 bases, with 16 bases between.

This clone was observed a handful of times. CDR3 sequence: CASSSGYNEQFF. CDR3 in DNA: TGTGCCAGCAGCTCAGGGTACAATGAGCAGTTCTTC. The gene calls are TRBV14 and TRBJ2-1; tentative D call: TRBD1 (5 bases). This CDR3 is 12 amino acids long. The ends were cut back, 5 bases at V and 4 bases at J, with 6 bases in the middle. In germline, CDR1 is SGHDN, CDR2 FVKESK.

The V call is TRBV7-2, the J call TRBJ1-6, with TRBD1 identical over 11 bases. The CDR3 extends over 15 amino acids. V gave up 6 bases and J gave up 8 bases; unmatched junction bases: 6. The germline CDR1 and CDR2 sequences are SGHTA and FQGNSA. The CDR3, as DNA: TGTGCCAGCAGTAGCGGGACAGGGGGAGATTCACCCCTCCACTTT. Translation gives CASSSGTGGDSPLHF.

This sequence joins TRBV6-5 and TRBJ2-3, with 8 bases identical to TRBD2. J was trimmed by 15 bases and V by 6 bases; bases with no gene match: 14. The CDR3 is 13 amino acids. The V gene's germline CDR1 is MNHEY and CDR2 SVGAGI. The CDR3 loop is CASRPRAAGGVYF. The CDR3 coding sequence is TGTGCCAGCAGGCCTCGGGCGGCGGGAGGAGTTTATTTT.

This chain connects TRBV19 to TRBJ2-2; 12 bases line up with TRBD2. The CDR3 sequence is 18 residues long. Trimming at V came to 4 bases and at J to 4 bases, leaving 10 bases not matched to a gene. The germline gives CDR1 LNHDA, CDR2 SQIVND (reference sequence). The CDR3 region has the DNA TGTGCCAGTAGTAAGGGGCTAGCGGGAGGGTGGAGCACCGGGGAGCTGTTTTTT. Protein sequence: CASSKGLAGGWSTGELFF.

This sequence joins TRBV5-1 and TRBJ1-1, with 8 bases matching TRBD1. Germline CDR1 and CDR2: SGHRS and YFSETQ. The CDR3 extends over 13 amino acids. After removal of 6 bases from V and 4 bases from J, the junction contained 5 bases not matched to a gene. CDR3: CASNYRGGTEAFF. DNA for the CDR3: TGCGCCAGCAATTACAGGGGGGGCACTGAAGCTTTCTTT.

The V and J genes are TRBV13 and TRBJ1-3; weak D call: TRBD1 (6 bases). The CDR3 runs to 13 residues. Trimming took off 6 bases at V and 4 bases at J, with 10 bases between the two ends. Germline CDR1 and CDR2: PRHDT and FYEKMQ (reference sequence). The CDR3 loop reads CASSPGVGNTIYF. In nucleotides, the CDR3 is TGTGCCAGCAGTCCAGGGGTAGGAAACACCATATATTTT.

The V gene is TRBV6-1, the J gene TRBJ2-6; D tentatively fits TRBD1 or TRBD2 (5 bases each). Trimming stripped 4 bases from V and 4 bases from J, with 11 bases between. Germline V CDR1 and CDR2: MNHNS, SASEGT. The CDR3 length is 15 residues. CDR3 in amino acids: CASSVATEGANVLTF. The CDR3 bases are TGTGCCAGCAGTGTAGCGACAGAAGGGGCCAACGTCCTGACTTTC.

About this clone itself: The junction and the germline gene differ at one end; a read error may be behind it. This chain connects TRBV29-1 to TRBJ2-2; D is perhaps TRBD2 (7 bases). This CDR3 region has 16 residues. Germline lookup yields CDR1 SQVTM and CDR2 ANQGSEA. The CDR3 DNA reads as TGCAGCGGGGAAGGGGGAGGGGGGGAGAACGCCGGGGAGCTGTTTTTT. Translated, it gives CSGEGGGGENAGELFF.

The rearrangement links TRBV7-2 to TRBJ2-7, with TRBD2 as a possible D gene (7 bases). V gave up 3 bases and J gave up 3 bases, with 15 bases separating them. There are 15 residues in the CDR3. Germline-derived CDR1 and CDR2 are SGHTA and FQGNSA. CDR3: CASSFGGGGVYEQYF. The CDR3 DNA reads TGTGCCAGCAGCTTTGGGGGAGGGGGGGTCTACGAGCAGTACTTC.

The CDR3 coding sequence is TGTGCCAGCAGCCGACAGGAATGGGAGACCCAGTACTTC. This gives the protein CASSRQEWETQYF. V gene TRBV6-1 combines with J gene TRBJ2-5; D perhaps matches TRBD1 (6 bases). Germline values: CDR1 MNHNS, CDR2 SASEGT. This CDR3 has 13 residues. Trimming removed 6 bases at V and 5 bases at J, with 13 bases between.

The chain uses TRBV6-6 and TRBJ1-2, with D possibly TRBD1 on 5 matching bases. Deletions cut 5 bases from V and 7 bases from J, with 17 bases between. This CDR3 is built from 14 residues. Germline CDR1 reads MNHNY; CDR2 reads SVGAGI (reference sequence). The CDR3 protein is CASSKQVTSGGYTF. In DNA, the CDR3 is TGTGCCAGCAGTAAACAGGTTACCTCGGGTGGCTACACCTTC.

This chain connects TRBV9 to TRBJ1-2; D is possibly TRBD1 (6 bases). V was pared by 4 bases and J by 8 bases, with 12 bases between. CDR3 length: 12 amino acids. Looked up from germline, CDR1 is SGDLS and CDR2 is YYNGEE. This chain's CDR3 is CASSQQGNGYTF. Here the CDR3 DNA reads TGTGCCAGCAGCCAACAGGGTAACGGCTACACCTTC. The complete variable domain, with remaining parts taken from reference TRBV9 and TRBJ1-2, reads DSGVTQTPKHLITATGQRVTLRCSPRSGDLSVYWYQQSLDQGLQFLIQYYNGEERAKGNILERFSAQQFPDLHSELNLSSLELGDSALYFCASSQQGNGYTFGSGTRLTVV.

The rearrangement joins TRBV6-5 to TRBJ2-4, with D possibly TRBD1 on 6 matching bases. The CDR3 covers 16 residues. CDR1 is MNHEY and CDR2 is SVGAGI in the germline V gene. Trimming took off 4 bases at V and 5 bases at J, with 18 bases between the two ends. In nucleotides, the CDR3 is TGTGCCAGCAGTTTTAGGCTACAGGGATCTGAAAACATTCAGTACTTC. It encodes CASSFRLQGSENIQYF.

This clone has a handful of counts. This rearrangement joins TRBV5-1 to TRBJ1-5; 10 bases fit TRBD1. The germline V gene encodes CDR1 SGHRS and CDR2 YFSETQ. V dropped 3 bases and J dropped 4; count of bases not matched to a gene: 1. The CDR3 has 14 residues. The CDR3 reads CASSWGQGNQPQHF. CDR3 coding DNA: TGCGCCAGCAGCTGGGGACAGGGGAATCAGCCCCAGCATTTT.